This T cell receptor (beta chain) was sequenced for a study of cytomegalovirus exposure and HLA in healthy donors. Study-level findings and limits: Many donors carried some public TCRs, although rarity characterized most TCR sequences. In vitro confirmation showed a few CMV-associated chains to be CMV antigen specific. Investigators reported approximately 170 TCR beta chains as tied to cytomegalovirus.

The roughly 120-subject validation cohort, separate from the roughly 700-subject first cohort, included the donors. Of note for this clone: Its antigen is still unknown.

Profiled with immunoSEQ multiplex PCR; TCRdb holds only in-frame clones, not every one. This sample yields 150,000 to 200,000 clones, of which over 65% are seen a single time; around 6.7% belongs to the top ten. This CDR3 contains 15 residues. In germline, CDR1 is MNHNS, CDR2 SASEGT. The V gene lost 4 bases and the J gene lost 2 bases, with 11 bases spanning the gap. The TCR originated in a man between 18 and 29 years old in good health and CMV-seropositive. Input material: PBMCs. The chain recombines TRBV6-1 with TRBJ2-2; D is perhaps TRBD1 (6 bases). CDR3 bases: TGTGCCAGCAGTGTTCGAGGGGGAAACACCGGGGAGCTGTTTTTT. It is translated as CASSVRGGNTGELFF.